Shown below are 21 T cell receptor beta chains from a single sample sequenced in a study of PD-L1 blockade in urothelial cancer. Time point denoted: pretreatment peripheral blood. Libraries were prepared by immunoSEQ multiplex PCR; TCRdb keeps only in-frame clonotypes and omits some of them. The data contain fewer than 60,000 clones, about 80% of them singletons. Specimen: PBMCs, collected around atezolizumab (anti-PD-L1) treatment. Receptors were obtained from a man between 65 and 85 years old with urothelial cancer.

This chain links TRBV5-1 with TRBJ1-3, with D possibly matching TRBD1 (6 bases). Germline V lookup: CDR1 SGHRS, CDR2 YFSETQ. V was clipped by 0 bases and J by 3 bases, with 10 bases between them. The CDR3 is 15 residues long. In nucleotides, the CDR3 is TGCGCCAGCAGCTTGGCGGGCAGGGGTGGAAACACCATATATTTT. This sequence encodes CASSLAGRGGNTIYF.

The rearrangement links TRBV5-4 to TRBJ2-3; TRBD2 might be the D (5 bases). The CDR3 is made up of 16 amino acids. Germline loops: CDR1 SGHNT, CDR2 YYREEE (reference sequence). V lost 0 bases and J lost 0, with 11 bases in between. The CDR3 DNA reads TGTGCCAGCAGCTTGGCCAGCGGTACTAGCACAGATACGCAGTATTTT. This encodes CASSLASGTSTDTQYF.

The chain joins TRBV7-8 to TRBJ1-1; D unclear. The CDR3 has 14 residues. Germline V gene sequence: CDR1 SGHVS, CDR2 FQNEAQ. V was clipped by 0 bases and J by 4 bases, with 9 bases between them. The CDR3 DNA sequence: TGTGCCAGCAGCTTAGCTCCGGGGAGCACTGAAGCTTTCTTT. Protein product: CASSLAPGSTEAFF.

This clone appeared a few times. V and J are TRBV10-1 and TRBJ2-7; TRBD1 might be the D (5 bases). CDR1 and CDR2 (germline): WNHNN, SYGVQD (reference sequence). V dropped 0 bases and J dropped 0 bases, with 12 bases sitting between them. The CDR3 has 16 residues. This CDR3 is CASSESCPDISYEQYF. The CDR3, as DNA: TGCGCCAGCAGTGAGTCGTGCCCGGACATCTCCTACGAGCAGTACTTC.

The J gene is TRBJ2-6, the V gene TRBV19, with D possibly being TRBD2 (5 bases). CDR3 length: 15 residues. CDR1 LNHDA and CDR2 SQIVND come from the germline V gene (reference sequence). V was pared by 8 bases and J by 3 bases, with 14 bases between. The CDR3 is CASARGYGGANVLTF. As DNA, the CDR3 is TGTGCCAGTGCCAGAGGGTATGGTGGGGCCAACGTCCTGACTTTC.

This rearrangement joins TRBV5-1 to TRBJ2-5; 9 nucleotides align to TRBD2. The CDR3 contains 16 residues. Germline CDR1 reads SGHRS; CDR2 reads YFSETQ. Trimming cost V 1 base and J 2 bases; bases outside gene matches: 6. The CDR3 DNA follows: TGCGCCAGCAGCTTGTTGTTAGCGGGGGCACAAGAGACCCAGTACTTC. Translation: CASSLLLAGAQETQYF. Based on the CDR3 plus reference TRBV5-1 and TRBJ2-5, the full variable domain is KAGVTQTPRYLIKTRGQQVTLSCSPISGHRSVSWYQQTPGQGLQFLFEYFSETQRNKGNFPGRFSGRQFSNSRSEMNVSTLELGDSALYLCASSLLLAGAQETQYFGPGTRLLVL.

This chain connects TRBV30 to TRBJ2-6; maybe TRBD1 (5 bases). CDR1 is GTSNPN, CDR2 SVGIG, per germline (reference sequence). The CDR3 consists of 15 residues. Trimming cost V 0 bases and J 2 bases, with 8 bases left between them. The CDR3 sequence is CAWSVQVPGANVLTF. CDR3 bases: TGTGCCTGGAGTGTACAGGTTCCTGGGGCCAACGTCCTGACTTTC.

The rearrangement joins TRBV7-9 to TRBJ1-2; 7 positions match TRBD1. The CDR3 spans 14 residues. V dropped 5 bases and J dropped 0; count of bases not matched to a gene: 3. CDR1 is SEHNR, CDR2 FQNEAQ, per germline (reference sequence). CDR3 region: CASSLGTANYGYTF. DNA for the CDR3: TGTGCCAGCAGCCTTGGGACAGCTAACTATGGCTACACCTTC. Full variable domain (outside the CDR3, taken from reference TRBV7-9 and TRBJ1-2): DTGVSQNPRHKITKRGQNVTFRCDPISEHNRLYWYRQTLGQGPEFLTYFQNEAQLEKSRLLSDRFSAERPKGSFSTLEIQRTEQGDSAMYLCASSLGTANYGYTFGSGTRLTVV.

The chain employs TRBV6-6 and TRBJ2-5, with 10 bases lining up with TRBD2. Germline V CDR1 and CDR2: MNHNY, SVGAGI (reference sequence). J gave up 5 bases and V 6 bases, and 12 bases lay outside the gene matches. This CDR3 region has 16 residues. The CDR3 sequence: CASRRGTSVRVETQYF. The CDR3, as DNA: TGTGCCAGCAGAAGGGGGACTAGCGTTCGGGTGGAGACCCAGTACTTC.

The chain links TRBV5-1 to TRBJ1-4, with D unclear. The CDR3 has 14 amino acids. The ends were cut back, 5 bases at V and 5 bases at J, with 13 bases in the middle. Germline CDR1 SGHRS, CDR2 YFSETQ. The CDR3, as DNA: TGCGCCAGCAGAATGACAAACACCAATGAAAAACTGTTTTTT. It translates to CASRMTNTNEKLFF.

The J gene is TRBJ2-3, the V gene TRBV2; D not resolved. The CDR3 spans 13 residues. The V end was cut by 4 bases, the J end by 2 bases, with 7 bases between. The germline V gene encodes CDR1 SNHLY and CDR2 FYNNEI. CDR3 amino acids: CASSAQYTDTQYF. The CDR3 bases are TGTGCCAGCAGTGCACAGTACACAGATACGCAGTATTTT.

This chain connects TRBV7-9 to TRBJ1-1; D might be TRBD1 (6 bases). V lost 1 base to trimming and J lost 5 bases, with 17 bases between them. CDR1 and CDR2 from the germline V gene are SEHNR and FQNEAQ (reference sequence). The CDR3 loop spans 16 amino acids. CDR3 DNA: TGTGCCAGCAGCTTAGGGGTGGGCAGGGGATGGACTGAAGCTTTCTTT. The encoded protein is CASSLGVGRGWTEAFF.

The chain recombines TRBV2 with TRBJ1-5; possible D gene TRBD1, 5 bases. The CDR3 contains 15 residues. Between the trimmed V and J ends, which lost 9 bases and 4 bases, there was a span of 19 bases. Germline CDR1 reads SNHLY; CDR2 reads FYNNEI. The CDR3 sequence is CASSYSAGHNQPQHF. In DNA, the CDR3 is TGTGCCAGTTCCTACTCGGCAGGACATAATCAGCCCCAGCATTTT.

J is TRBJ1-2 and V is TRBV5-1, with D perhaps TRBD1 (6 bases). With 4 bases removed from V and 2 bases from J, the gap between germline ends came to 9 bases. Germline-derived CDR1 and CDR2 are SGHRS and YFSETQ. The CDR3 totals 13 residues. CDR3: CASSPGQNYGYTF. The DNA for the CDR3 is TGCGCCAGCAGCCCAGGACAGAACTATGGCTACACCTTC.

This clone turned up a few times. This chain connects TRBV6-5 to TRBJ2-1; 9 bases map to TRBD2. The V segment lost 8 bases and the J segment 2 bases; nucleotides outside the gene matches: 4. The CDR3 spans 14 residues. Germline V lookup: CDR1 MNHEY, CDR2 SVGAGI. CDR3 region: CASRGGRAYNEQFF. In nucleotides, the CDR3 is TGTGCCAGCCGAGGCGGGAGGGCCTACAATGAGCAGTTCTTC.

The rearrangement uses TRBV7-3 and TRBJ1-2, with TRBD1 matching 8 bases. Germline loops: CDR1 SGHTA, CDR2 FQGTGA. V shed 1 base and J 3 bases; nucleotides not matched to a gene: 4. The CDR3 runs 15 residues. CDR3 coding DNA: TGTGCCAGCAGCTTAAGGACAGGGAATGACTATGGCTACACCTTC. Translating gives CASSLRTGNDYGYTF.

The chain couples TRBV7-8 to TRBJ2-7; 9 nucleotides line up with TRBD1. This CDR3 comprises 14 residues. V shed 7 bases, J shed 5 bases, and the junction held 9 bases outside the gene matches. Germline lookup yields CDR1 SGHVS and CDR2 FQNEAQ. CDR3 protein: CASTSTGGSNEQYF. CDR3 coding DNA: TGTGCCAGCACATCGACAGGGGGTAGCAACGAGCAGTACTTC.

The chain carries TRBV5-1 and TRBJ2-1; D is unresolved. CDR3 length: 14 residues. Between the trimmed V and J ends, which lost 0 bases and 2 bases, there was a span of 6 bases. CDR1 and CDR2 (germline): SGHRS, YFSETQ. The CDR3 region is CASSLAGAYNEQFF. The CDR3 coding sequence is TGCGCCAGCAGCTTGGCAGGTGCCTACAATGAGCAGTTCTTC.

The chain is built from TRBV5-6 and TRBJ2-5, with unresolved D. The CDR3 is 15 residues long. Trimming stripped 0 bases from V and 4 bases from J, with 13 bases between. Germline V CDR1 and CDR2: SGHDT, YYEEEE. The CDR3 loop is CASSLAGRLLETQYF. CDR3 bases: TGTGCCAGCAGCTTGGCGGGTCGGCTTCTAGAGACCCAGTACTTC.

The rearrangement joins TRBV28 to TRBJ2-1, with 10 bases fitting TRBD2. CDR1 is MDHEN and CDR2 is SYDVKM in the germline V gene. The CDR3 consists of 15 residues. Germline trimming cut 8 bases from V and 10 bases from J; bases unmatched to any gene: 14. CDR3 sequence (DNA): TGTGCCAGCTTCCTCTCCCTAGCGGGGGCCGGGGAGCAGTTCTTC. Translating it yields CASFLSLAGAGEQFF.

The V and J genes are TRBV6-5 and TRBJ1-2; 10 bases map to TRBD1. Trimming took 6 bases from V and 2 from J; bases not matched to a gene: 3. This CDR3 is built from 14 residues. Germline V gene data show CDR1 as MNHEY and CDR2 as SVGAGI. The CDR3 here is CASRMGQGNYGYTF. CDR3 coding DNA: TGTGCCAGCAGAATGGGACAGGGGAACTATGGCTACACCTTC.